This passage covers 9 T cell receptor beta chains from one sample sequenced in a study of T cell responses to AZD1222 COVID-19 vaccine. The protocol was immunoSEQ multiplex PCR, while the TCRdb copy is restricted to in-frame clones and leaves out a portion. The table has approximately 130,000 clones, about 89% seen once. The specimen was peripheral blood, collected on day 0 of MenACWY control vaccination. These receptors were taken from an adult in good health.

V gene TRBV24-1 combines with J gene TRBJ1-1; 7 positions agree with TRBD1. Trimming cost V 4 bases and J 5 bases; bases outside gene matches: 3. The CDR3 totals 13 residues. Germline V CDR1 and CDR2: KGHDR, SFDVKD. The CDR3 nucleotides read TGTGCCACCAGTGACCACAGGGGTACTGAAGCTTTCTTT. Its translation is CATSDHRGTEAFF.

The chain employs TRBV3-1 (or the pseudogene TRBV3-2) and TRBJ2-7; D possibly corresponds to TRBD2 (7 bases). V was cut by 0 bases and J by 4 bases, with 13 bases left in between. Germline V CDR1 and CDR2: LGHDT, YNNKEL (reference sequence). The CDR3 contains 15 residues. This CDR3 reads CASSQDGGRWYEQYF. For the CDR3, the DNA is TGTGCCAGCAGCCAAGACGGGGGGCGTTGGTACGAGCAGTACTTC.

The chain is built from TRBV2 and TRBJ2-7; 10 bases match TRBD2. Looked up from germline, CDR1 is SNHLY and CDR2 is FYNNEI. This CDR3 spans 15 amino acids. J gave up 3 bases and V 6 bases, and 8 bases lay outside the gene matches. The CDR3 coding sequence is TGTGCCAGCAGCGGAGGACTAGCGGTCTACTACGAGCAGTACTTC. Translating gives CASSGGLAVYYEQYF.

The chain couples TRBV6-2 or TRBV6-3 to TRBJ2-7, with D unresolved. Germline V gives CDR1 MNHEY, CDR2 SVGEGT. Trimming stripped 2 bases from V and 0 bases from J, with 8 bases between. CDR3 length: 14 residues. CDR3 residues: CASSYESNSYEQYF. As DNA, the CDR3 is TGTGCCAGCAGTTACGAGTCGAACTCCTACGAGCAGTACTTC.

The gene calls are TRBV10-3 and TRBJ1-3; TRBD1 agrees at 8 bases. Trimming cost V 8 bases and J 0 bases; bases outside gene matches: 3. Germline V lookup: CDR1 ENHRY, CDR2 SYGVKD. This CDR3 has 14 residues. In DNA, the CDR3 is TGTGCCATCTGGACAGGGCGCTCTGGAAACACCATATATTTT. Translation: CAIWTGRSGNTIYF.

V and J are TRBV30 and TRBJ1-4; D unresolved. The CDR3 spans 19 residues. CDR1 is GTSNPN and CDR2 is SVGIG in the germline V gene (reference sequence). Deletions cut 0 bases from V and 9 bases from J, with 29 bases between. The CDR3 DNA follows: TGTGCCTGGAGTGTACCGTATCTGACTGGGAAGCCCAACCCGCAAAAACTGTTTTTT. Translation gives CAWSVPYLTGKPNPQKLFF. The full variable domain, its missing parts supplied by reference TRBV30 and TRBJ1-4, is SQTIHQWPATLVQPVGSPLSLECTVEGTSNPNLYWYRQAAGRGLQLLFYSVGIGQISSEVPQNLSASRPQDRQFILSSKKLLLSDSGFYLCAWSVPYLTGKPNPQKLFFGSGTQLSVL.

CDR3 sequence reads: CASSLTDGYGYTF. CDR3 DNA sequence: TGTGCCAGCAGCCTGACGGACGGCTATGGCTACACCTTC. The chain links TRBV27 to TRBJ1-2, with D unresolved. The CDR3 consists of 13 residues. Germline CDR1 reads MNHEY; CDR2 reads SMNVEV (reference sequence). V gave up 6 bases and J gave up 4 bases, with 12 bases separating them.

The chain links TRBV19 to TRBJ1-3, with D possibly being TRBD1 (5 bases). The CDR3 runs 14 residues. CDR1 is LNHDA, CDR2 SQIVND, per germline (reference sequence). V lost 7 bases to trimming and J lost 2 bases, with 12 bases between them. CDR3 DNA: TGTGCCAGTAAGACTTTGGGGGCTGGAAACACCATATATTTT. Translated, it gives CASKTLGAGNTIYF.

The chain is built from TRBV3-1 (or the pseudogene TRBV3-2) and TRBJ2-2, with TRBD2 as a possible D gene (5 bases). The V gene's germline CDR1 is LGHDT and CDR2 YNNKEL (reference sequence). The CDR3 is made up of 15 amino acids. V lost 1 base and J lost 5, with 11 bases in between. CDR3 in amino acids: CASSQAYGGTGELFF. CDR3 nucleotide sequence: TGTGCCAGCAGCCAAGCCTACGGCGGGACCGGGGAGCTGTTTTTT.